The 3 T cell receptor beta chains below come from one sample, sequenced in a study of CD8 T cells in ankylosing spondylitis. TCRdb called the 5' RACE reads again in MiXCR, with one record for every CDR3 protein. The sample includes about 240,000 distinct CDR3 sequences, around 7.8% seen only once; the top ten take under 7.5%. The sequenced sample consisted of blood, either unsorted or a sorted T cell fraction (not recorded which). The receptors were gathered from a male donor with ankylosing spondylitis or in good health (not recorded which).

The chain is built from TRBV30 and TRBJ2-5, with D uncertain. The CDR3 contains 13 residues. Germline V lookup: CDR1 GTSNPN, CDR2 SVGIG (reference sequence). The V end lost 2 bases, the J end lost 7 bases, and 14 bases lay between the germline ends. In DNA, the CDR3 is TGTGCCTGGAGTCCCCCGATGGCCGCGACCCAGTACTTC. The encoded protein is CAWSPPMAATQYF.

This clonotype showed up many times. The chain joins TRBV30 to TRBJ1-2, with D unclear. The V and J ends lost 2 bases and 0 bases respectively, with 10 bases between them. Looked up from germline, CDR1 is GTSNPN and CDR2 is SVGIG (reference sequence). The CDR3 consists of 14 residues. The CDR3 reads CAWSLGASNYGYTF. In DNA form, the CDR3 reads TGTGCCTGGAGTTTGGGAGCTTCTAACTATGGCTACACCTTC.

At least ten counts were recorded for this clonotype. V is TRBV6-5 and J is TRBJ2-3; 8 positions agree with TRBD2. From germline, CDR1 is MNHEY and CDR2 SVGAGI. This CDR3 contains 15 residues. The V and J ends lost 1 base and 5 bases, in that order; junction bases with no gene match: 5. CDR3 residues: CASSYFAGGKDTQYF. The DNA for the CDR3 is TGTGCCAGCAGTTACTTTGCGGGGGGCAAAGATACGCAGTATTTT.